This T cell receptor beta chain was retrieved from a study of cytomegalovirus exposure and HLA in healthy donors. Participants comprised healthy donors of bone marrow. PCR employed 60 Vbeta and 13 Jbeta primers. Only in-frame clones appear in the TCRdb table, and some are missing; sequencing was by immunoSEQ multiplex PCR. The table has about 120,000 clones, roughly 80% seen once. Study results and caveats: Sequences of the TCR beta chain were said to predict the HLA-A and HLA-B alleles of most subjects accurately. Among the CMV-associated chains, a few were confirmed in vitro as specific for CMV antigens.

CDR3 size: 17 residues. CDR1 and CDR2 (germline): SGHNT, YYREEE (reference sequence). The V and J ends lost 3 bases and 1 base respectively, with 17 bases between them. About this clone: The antigen is not known.

This chain joins TRBV5-4 and TRBJ2-4, with a weak D call TRBD1 (5 bases). The receptor was isolated from a female donor in good health and CMV-seropositive. Sequenced: PBMCs. As DNA, the CDR3 is TGTGCCAGCAGCTCCCAGGCAGGGCGAACGGCCAAAAACATTCAGTACTTC. Its protein is CASSSQAGRTAKNIQYF.